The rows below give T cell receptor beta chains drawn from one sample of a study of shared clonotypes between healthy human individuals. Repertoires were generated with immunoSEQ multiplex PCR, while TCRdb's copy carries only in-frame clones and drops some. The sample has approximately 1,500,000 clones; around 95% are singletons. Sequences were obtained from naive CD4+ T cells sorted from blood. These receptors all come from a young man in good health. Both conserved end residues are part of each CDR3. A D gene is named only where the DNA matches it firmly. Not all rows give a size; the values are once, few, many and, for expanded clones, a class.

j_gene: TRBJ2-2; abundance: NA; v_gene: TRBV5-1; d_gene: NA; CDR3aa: CASSLENSLVTGELFF; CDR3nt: TGCGCCAGCAGCTTGGAGAACTCTTTAGTCACCGGGGAGCTGTTTTTT
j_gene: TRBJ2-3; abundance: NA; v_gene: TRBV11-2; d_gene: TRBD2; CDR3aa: CASSLGASGRQTDTQYF; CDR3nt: TGTGCCAGCAGCTTAGGGGCTAGCGGGAGGCAGACAGATACGCAGTATTTT
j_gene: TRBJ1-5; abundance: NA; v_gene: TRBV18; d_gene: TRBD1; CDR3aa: CASSPPGQGGQPQHF; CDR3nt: TGTGCCAGCTCACCCCCGGGACAGGGCGGTCAGCCCCAGCATTTT
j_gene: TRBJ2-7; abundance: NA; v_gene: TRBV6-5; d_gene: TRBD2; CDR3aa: CASRPGLAGYYEQYF; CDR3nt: TGTGCCAGCAGGCCCGGACTAGCGGGATACTACGAGCAGTACTTC
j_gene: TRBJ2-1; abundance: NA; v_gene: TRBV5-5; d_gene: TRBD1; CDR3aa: CASSPRGGRENVGEQFF; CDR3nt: TGTGCCAGCAGCCCTCGAGGGGGCAGGGAAAATGTAGGTGAGCAGTTCTTC
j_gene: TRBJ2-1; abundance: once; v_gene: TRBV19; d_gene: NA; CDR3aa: CASRDGKEGNEQFF; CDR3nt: TGTGCCAGTAGGGACGGGAAGGAGGGCAATGAGCAGTTCTTC
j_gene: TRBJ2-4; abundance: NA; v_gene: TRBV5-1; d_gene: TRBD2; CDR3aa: CASSPKSGKENIQYF; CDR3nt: TGCGCCAGCAGCCCGAAAAGCGGGAAGGAAAACATTCAGTACTTC
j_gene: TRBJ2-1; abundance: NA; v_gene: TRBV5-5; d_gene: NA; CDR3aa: CASSLAVNSYNEQFF; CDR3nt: TGTGCCAGCAGCTTGGCAGTTAACTCCTACAATGAGCAGTTCTTC
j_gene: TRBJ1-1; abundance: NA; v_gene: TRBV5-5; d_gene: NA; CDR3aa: CASSLSRAIGILMNTEAFF; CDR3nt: TGTGCCAGCAGCTTGAGTAGGGCGATCGGAATATTGATGAACACTGAAGCTTTCTTT
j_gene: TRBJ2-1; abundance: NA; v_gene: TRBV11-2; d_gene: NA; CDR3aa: CASSLLGGQTYNEQFF; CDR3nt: TGTGCCAGCAGCTTATTGGGCGGGCAGACCTACAATGAGCAGTTCTTC
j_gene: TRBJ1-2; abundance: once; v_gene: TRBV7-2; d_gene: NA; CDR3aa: CASSLAPSTNYGYTF; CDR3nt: TGTGCCAGCAGCTTAGCGCCAAGCACAAACTATGGCTACACCTTC
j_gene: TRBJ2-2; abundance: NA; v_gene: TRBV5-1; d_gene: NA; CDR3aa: CASSQDIQGTGELFF; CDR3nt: TGCGCCAGCAGCCAAGATATACAGGGAACCGGGGAGCTGTTTTTT
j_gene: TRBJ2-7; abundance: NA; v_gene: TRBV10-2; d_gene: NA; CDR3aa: CASSVEDRSYEQYF; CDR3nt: TGCGCCAGCAGTGTCGAGGACCGATCCTACGAGCAGTACTTC
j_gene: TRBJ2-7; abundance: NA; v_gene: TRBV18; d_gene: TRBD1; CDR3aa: CASSLKQGSEQYF; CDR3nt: TGTGCCAGCTCACTAAAACAGGGGTCCGAGCAGTACTTC
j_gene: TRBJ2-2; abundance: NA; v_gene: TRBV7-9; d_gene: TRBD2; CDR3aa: CASSATSGTRFRGELFF; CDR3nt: TGTGCCAGCAGTGCGACTAGCGGGACTCGTTTTCGCGGGGAGCTGTTTTTT
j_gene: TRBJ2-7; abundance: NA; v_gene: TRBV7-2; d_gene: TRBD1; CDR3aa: CASSLGGQESYEQYF; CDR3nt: TGTGCCAGCAGCTTAGGGGGACAGGAGAGTTACGAGCAGTACTTC
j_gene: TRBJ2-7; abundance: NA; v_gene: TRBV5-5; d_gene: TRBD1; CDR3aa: CASSWVDRVNEQYF; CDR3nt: TGTGCCAGCAGCTGGGTGGACAGGGTGAACGAGCAGTACTTC
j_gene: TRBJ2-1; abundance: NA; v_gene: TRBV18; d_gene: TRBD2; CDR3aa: CASSTLAGVVHNEQFF; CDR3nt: TGTGCCAGCTCAACCCTAGCGGGAGTGGTCCACAATGAGCAGTTCTTC
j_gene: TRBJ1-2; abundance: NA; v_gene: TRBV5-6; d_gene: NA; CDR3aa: CASSLQGANGYTF; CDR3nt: TGTGCCAGCAGCTTGCAAGGGGCGAATGGCTACACCTTC
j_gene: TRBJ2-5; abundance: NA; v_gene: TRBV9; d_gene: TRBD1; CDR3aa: CASSVDPSGGIGETQYF; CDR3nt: TGTGCCAGCAGCGTAGATCCCTCAGGGGGCATTGGGGAGACCCAGTACTTC
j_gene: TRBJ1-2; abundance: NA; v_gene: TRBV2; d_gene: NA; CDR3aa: CASSVSGYGYTF; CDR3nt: TGTGCCAGCAGTGTTTCAGGGTATGGCTACACCTTC
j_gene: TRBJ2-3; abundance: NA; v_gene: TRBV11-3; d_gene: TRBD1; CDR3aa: CASSPGTGRADTQYF; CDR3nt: TGTGCCAGCAGCCCTGGGACAGGGCGGGCAGATACGCAGTATTTT
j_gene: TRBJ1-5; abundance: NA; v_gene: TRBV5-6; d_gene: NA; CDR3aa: CASSLVGAPSNQPQHF; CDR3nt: TGTGCCAGCAGCTTGGTCGGGGCCCCCTCCAATCAGCCCCAGCATTTT
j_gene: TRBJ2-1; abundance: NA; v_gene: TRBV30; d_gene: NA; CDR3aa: CAWSPKLLGRGEQFF; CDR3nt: TGTGCCTGGAGTCCGAAACTACTAGGTCGCGGTGAGCAGTTCTTC
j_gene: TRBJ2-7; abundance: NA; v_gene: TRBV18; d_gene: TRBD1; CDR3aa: CASSAGGSYEQYF; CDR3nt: TGTGCCAGCTCCGCAGGGGGTTCTTACGAGCAGTACTTC
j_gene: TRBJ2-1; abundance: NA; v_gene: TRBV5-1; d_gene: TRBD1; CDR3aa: CASSAAEGQGPYNEQFF; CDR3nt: TGCGCCAGCAGCGCGGCGGAGGGACAGGGCCCTTACAATGAGCAGTTCTTC
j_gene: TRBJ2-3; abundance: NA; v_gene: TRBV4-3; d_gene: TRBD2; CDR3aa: CASSQGAGAKDTQYF; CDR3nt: TGCGCCAGCAGCCAAGGGGCGGGAGCTAAAGATACGCAGTATTTT
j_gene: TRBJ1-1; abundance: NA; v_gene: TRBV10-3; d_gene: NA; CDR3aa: CAISDPGKLSREAFF; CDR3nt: TGTGCCATCAGTGATCCCGGGAAACTGAGCAGGGAAGCTTTCTTT
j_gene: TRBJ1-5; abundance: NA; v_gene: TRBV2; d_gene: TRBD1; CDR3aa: CASRDRDRGRRGNQPQHF; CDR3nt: TGTGCCAGCAGAGACCGGGACAGGGGGCGTCGGGGCAATCAGCCCCAGCATTTT
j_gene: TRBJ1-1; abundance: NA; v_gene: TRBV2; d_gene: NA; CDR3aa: CANKKEEAEAFF; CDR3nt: TGTGCCAACAAGAAGGAGGAAGCTGAAGCTTTCTTT
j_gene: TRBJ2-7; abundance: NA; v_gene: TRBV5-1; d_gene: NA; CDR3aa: CASSPRGGGTGYEQYF; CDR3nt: TGCGCCAGCAGCCCCCGTGGTGGGGGGACGGGGTACGAGCAGTACTTC
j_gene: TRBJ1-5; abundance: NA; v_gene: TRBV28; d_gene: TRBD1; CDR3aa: CASQGTGVQPQHF; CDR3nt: TGTGCCAGCCAAGGGACAGGGGTACAGCCCCAGCATTTT
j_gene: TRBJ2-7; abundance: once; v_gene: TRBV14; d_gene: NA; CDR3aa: CASSPRGPYEQYF; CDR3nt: TGTGCCAGCAGCCCCAGGGGCCCCTACGAGCAGTACTTC
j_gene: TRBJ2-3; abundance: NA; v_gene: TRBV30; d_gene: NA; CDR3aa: CAWSVGIRGGDTQYF; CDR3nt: TGTGCCTGGAGTGTCGGTATCAGGGGAGGAGATACGCAGTATTTT
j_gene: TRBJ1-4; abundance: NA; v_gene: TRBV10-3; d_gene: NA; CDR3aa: CAISEKEGRGKLFF; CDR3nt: TGTGCCATCAGTGAAAAAGAAGGTAGAGGAAAACTGTTTTTT
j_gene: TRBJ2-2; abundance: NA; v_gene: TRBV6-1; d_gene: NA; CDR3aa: CASSARDTHTGELFF; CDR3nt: TGTGCCAGCAGTGCCCGGGACACTCACACCGGGGAGCTGTTTTTT
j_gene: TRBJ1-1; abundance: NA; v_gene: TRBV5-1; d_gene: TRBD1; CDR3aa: CASSKGQGGMNTEAFF; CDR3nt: TGCGCCAGCAGCAAGGGACAGGGGGGCATGAACACTGAAGCTTTCTTT